This T cell receptor (beta chain) was captured in a study of cytomegalovirus exposure and HLA in healthy donors. PCR involved 60 Vbeta and 13 Jbeta primers. Profiled with immunoSEQ multiplex PCR; TCRdb holds only in-frame clones, not every one. The sample carries over 150,000 clones, around 85% recorded once. V shed 8 bases, J shed 4 bases, and the junction held 12 bases outside the gene matches. Germline V lookup: CDR1 MNHNS, CDR2 SASEGT. The CDR3 has 15 residues. The chain is built from TRBV6-1 and TRBJ2-3; 7 positions agree with TRBD2. This receptor was taken from a boy between 2 and 10 years old in good health and CMV-seronegative. The sequencing input was PBMCs. The CDR3 here is CASQVGGGWPDTQYF. As DNA, the CDR3 is TGTGCCAGCCAGGTTGGGGGGGGGTGGCCAGATACGCAGTATTTT.